This T cell receptor beta chain was identified during a study of shared clonotypes between healthy human individuals (dated by TCRdb to the early 2020s). About the investigation overall: A couple of women and three men aged 18 to 49 years were included in the cohort. To estimate repertoire size and how much clonotype sharing occurs between individuals, the study deeply sequenced the blood TCR repertoires of about five healthy adults. Libraries were prepared and TCR repertoires were sequenced by different laboratories using diverse techniques, in order to increase sequencing depth and limit assay-specific biases. For each donor, three plates each were used for CD4 naive and CD4 memory, two plates were used for CD8 naive, and one plate was used for CD8 memory. Per donor, leukapheresis produced somewhere between about 0.94 and 9.5 billion PBMCs.

Paper-wide results and their limitations: Naive subsets generally had larger estimated clonotype richness than memory subsets. Even with the large sequencing depth, rarefaction of the sorted-subset datasets indicated that sequencing was incomplete. Clonotypes shared by all four sorted-subset donors showed higher generation probabilities than non-shared clonotypes. Pairwise subsampling indicated that sequencing depth was expected to affect the degree of clonotype sharing among donors. Because the study included a small number of donors, the genetic and exposure-history diversity represented was limited. Sampling was limited to blood, and TCR repertoires in tissue likely differ from TCR repertoires in blood. Across a handful of donors, around 5.4% of naive CD4, 3% to 4% of naive CD8, around 2.5% of memory CD4, and around 0.4% of memory CD8 clonotypes were shared.

Using the deep immunoSEQ assay, multiplex PCR amplified TCR CDR3 regions from genomic DNA. Genomic DNA extracted from each cell subset was distributed evenly over all wells of several immunoSEQ 96-well plates, and each plate served as one replicate. Each replicate PCR for sorted subsets received around 200 ng genomic DNA, equal to some 32,000 T cell genomes. The purified libraries were quantified using a Qubit 3.0 fluorometer, sized with a Bioanalyzer 2100, and then quantified again using the KAPA Library Quantification kit. Every immunoSEQ 96-well plate was sequenced on a dedicated single-read 150-cycle Illumina NextSeq 550 flow cell. Per the source publication's procedure: The immunoSEQ output contained only junctional sequences without quality scores, so filtering could not match that applied to full-length reads. Sequences were annotated with PyIR, a Python wrapper for IgBLAST v1.9, using IMGT germline references to assign V/J genes and CDR3. Reads were removed for weak V/J assignments (E-value above 1e-6), missing CDR3, stop codons, out-of-frame junctions, or ambiguous translated residues. V3J clonotypes were defined by identical inferred V gene, J gene, and CDR3 amino acid sequence. Percentage overlap between repertoires was computed as shared unique clonotypes divided by the size of the smaller repertoire. Richness of each repertoire was evaluated using RTK rarefaction, the Chao1 estimator, and Recon v2.1 estimates of unobserved clonotypes. Generation probabilities were computed with OLGA for all TCRbeta clonotypes obtained by the gDNA method from several donors. This immuneACCESS table, as held by TCRdb, lists in-frame sequences with V and J called but not all clones. Of the missing ones, under half trace to an unresolved V gene in checked studies; the others have no known cause. The DNA was the basis for D and trimming; V, J and clone size are from that table. The sample table shows around 2.3 million clones, and around 95% are seen once. Clones ranked in the top ten supply 0.13% of the sample.

For CDR1 and CDR2, the germline V gene (reference sequence) lists SGHKS and YYEKEE. Trimming takes 2 bases off V and 4 bases off J; junction bases not matched to a gene: 6. Inclusive of the bounding cysteine and phenylalanine, the CDR3 is 16 residues long. Of the read, only the CDR3 DNA is kept; its 48 bases are in frame from base 1. This clone has a single count. This receptor's antigen is unknown. No base quality information exists; no much larger clone differs at one position. The donors were healthy, HIV-negative adults who had no recently reported acute infections or vaccinations. Only Caucasian adults living in Nashville, Tennessee, USA were represented among the donors. Magnetic negative selection was used to enrich CD4+ T cells, after which naive cells were positively selected on CD45RA and the negative fraction became the memory subset. Blood was obtained by leukapheresis, after which PBMCs were separated by Ficoll-Histopaque density gradient centrifugation and cryopreserved in liquid nitrogen vapor phase. Analytical flow cytometry was used to check the purity and quantity of every magnetically sorted T cell population. From each sorted fraction, genomic DNA was isolated and quantified by UV absorbance on a Nanodrop 2000c.

This chain joins TRBV5-5 to TRBJ2-1; 10 of the junction bases match TRBD2. The sequence came from a man aged 18 to 30 in good health. The sequencing sample was made of naive CD4+ T cells sorted from blood. The cell subset or site label on this specimen signifies: CD45RA+ positively selected. The CDR3 sequence is CASSFIALAGYNEQFF. The bases read TGTGCCAGCAGCTTCATTGCACTAGCGGGGTACAATGAGCAGTTCTTC.